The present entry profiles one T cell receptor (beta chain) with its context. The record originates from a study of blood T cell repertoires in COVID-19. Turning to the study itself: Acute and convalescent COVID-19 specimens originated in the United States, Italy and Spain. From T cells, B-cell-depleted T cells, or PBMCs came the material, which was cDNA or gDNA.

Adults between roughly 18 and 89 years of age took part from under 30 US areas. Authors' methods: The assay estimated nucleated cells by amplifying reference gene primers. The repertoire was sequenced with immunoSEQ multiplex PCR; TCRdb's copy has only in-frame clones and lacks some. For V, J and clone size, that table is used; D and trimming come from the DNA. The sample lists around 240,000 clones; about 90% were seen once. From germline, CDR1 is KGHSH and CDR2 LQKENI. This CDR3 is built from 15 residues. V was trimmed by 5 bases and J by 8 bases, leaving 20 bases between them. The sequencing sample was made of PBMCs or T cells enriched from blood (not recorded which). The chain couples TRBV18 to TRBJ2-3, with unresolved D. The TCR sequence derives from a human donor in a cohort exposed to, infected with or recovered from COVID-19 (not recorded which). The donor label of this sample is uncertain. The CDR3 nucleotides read TGTGCCAGCTCAGACACCAAACGACCCCAAAGTACGCAGTATTTT. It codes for CASSDTKRPQSTQYF.